The 28 T cell receptor beta chains given below trace back to one sample, sequenced in a study of shared clonotypes between healthy human individuals. Using immunoSEQ multiplex PCR, the repertoire was profiled, and TCRdb retains in-frame clones only, with some absent. This sample has fewer than 3 million clones, with about 90% found just once. The sequenced sample was naive CD4+ T cells from PBMCs. This sample's subset: CD45RA+ positively selected. All receptors come from a man aged 18 to 30 in good health. Some clones in this sample may be carry-over from other donors' samples.

The chain joins TRBV5-1 to TRBJ2-3; D is unresolved. V was shortened by 0 bases and J by 4 bases, with 12 bases between the two germline ends. The germline V gene encodes CDR1 SGHRS and CDR2 YFSETQ. The CDR3 extends over 15 amino acids. In nucleotides, the CDR3 is TGCGCCAGCAGCTTGGCCTCGTCCGTCTCAGATACGCAGTATTTT. It codes for CASSLASSVSDTQYF. The whole variable domain, remainder taken from reference TRBV5-1 and TRBJ2-3, is KAGVTQTPRYLIKTRGQQVTLSCSPISGHRSVSWYQQTPGQGLQFLFEYFSETQRNKGNFPGRFSGRQFSNSRSEMNVSTLELGDSALYLCASSLASSVSDTQYFGPGTRLTVL.

This chain uses TRBV5-5 with TRBJ2-2, with D possibly called TRBD1 or TRBD2 (5 bases each). The CDR3 loop spans 15 amino acids. Trimming removed 2 bases from V and 7 bases from J, with 15 bases in between. Germline CDR1 and CDR2: SGHKS and YYEKEE (reference sequence). Here the CDR3 reads CASSLWGTGVGELFF. The CDR3 DNA reads TGTGCCAGCAGCTTATGGGGGACCGGGGTCGGGGAGCTGTTTTTT.

The V call is TRBV5-4, the J call TRBJ1-1; D not resolved. Germline V CDR1 and CDR2: SGHNT, YYREEE (reference sequence). CDR3 size: 15 residues. The V end lost 3 bases, the J end lost 0 bases, and 12 bases lay between the germline ends. DNA for the CDR3: TGTGCCAGCAGCTGGGAGGGAGCAATGAACACTGAAGCTTTCTTT. Protein sequence: CASSWEGAMNTEAFF. The entire variable domain, with the rest obtained from reference TRBV5-4 and TRBJ1-1, is as follows: ETGVTQSPTHLIKTRGQQVTLRCSSQSGHNTVSWYQQALGQGPQFIFQYYREEENGRGNFPPRFSGLQFPNYSSELNVNALELDDSALYLCASSWEGAMNTEAFFGQGTRLTVV.

The J gene is TRBJ2-1, the V gene TRBV7-6; no clear D gene. Germline CDR1 reads SGHVS; CDR2 reads FNYEAQ. The CDR3 is 13 residues long. The V end was cut by 5 bases, the J end by 7 bases, with 12 bases between. The CDR3 loop is CASSGQAGNEQFF. CDR3 coding DNA: TGTGCCAGCAGCGGGCAGGCTGGGAATGAGCAGTTCTTC. The full variable domain, rest sourced from reference TRBV7-6 and TRBJ2-1, is GAGVSQSPRYKVTKRGQDVALRCDPISGHVSLYWYRQALGQGPEFLTYFNYEAQQDKSGLPNDRFSAERPEGSISTLTIQRTEQRDSAMYRCASSGQAGNEQFFGPGTRLTVL.

The J gene is TRBJ1-2, the V gene TRBV14; D gene uncertain. CDR1 and CDR2 (germline): SGHDN, FVKESK. The CDR3 sequence is 13 residues long. The germline V and J ends were trimmed by 9 bases and 4 bases, with 15 bases remaining between them. The CDR3 coding sequence is TGTGCCAGTGGAGTTGGCGATCGCTATGGCTACACCTTC. Translating it yields CASGVGDRYGYTF.

The chain links TRBV23-1 to TRBJ2-5, with 9 positions matching TRBD1. TRBV23-1 is flagged as an ORF with uncertain function. The CDR3 runs 16 residues. V lost 0 bases, J lost 6 bases, and 8 bases stayed unmatched. In DNA, the CDR3 is TGCGCCAGCAGTCAATCGAACGGACAGGGGCGTAAGACCCAGTACTTC. This gives the protein CASSQSNGQGRKTQYF.

This clone has just one count. The chain employs TRBV10-3 and TRBJ2-3; 8 bases line up with TRBD2. Germline assignment: CDR1 ENHRY and CDR2 SYGVKD. After removal of 6 bases from V and 0 bases from J, the junction contained 8 bases not matched to a gene. This CDR3 is 16 amino acids long. This CDR3 reads CAISPSGPTSTDTQYF. DNA of the CDR3: TGTGCCATCAGCCCTAGCGGGCCTACTAGCACAGATACGCAGTATTTT.

This sequence joins TRBV7-2 and TRBJ2-7; 12 bases map to TRBD2. The germline V gene encodes CDR1 SGHTA and CDR2 FQGNSA. This CDR3 contains 15 residues. Trimming cost V 5 bases and J 4 bases; bases outside gene matches: 6. The CDR3 is CASSPRLAGVYEQYF. The DNA of the CDR3 is TGTGCCAGCAGCCCACGACTAGCGGGAGTATACGAGCAGTACTTC.

The chain has TRBV28 and TRBJ1-1; D call uncertain. The CDR3 runs to 14 residues. CDR1 and CDR2 from the germline V gene are MDHEN and SYDVKM. The germline V and J ends were trimmed by 4 bases and 1 base, with 10 bases remaining between them. The CDR3 region has the DNA TGTGCCAGCAGTTCTTTTCCAGGGAACACTGAAGCTTTCTTT. Protein product: CASSSFPGNTEAFF.

This CDR3 is CASSLGGGQSNYGYTF. The CDR3 nucleotides read TGTGCCAGCAGCTTGGGAGGGGGACAGTCTAACTATGGCTACACCTTC. This chain uses TRBV5-4 with TRBJ1-2; 7 nucleotides align to TRBD1. Germline lookup yields CDR1 SGHNT and CDR2 YYREEE (reference sequence). CDR3 length: 16 residues. Germline trimming cut 0 bases from V and 0 bases from J; bases unmatched to any gene: 5.

The genes are TRBV5-1 and TRBJ2-1, with 8 nucleotides matching TRBD2. CDR1 and CDR2 (germline): SGHRS, YFSETQ. The CDR3 has 16 amino acids. The V and J ends lost 1 base and 4 bases, in that order; junction bases with no gene match: 7. The CDR3 region has the DNA TGCGCCAGCAGCTTGATCCCACTAGCGGATTACAATGAGCAGTTCTTC. It codes for CASSLIPLADYNEQFF.

The chain employs TRBV29-1 and TRBJ2-5; a possible D gene is TRBD1 (6 bases). The J call may be faulty, since TRBJ2-7 better matches the DNA end. CDR1 is SQVTM and CDR2 is ANQGSEA in the germline V gene. The CDR3 spans 13 residues. The CDR3 nucleotides are TGCAGCGTTGAATTAGCAGGGGCGGCCGAGCAGTACTTC. Translated, it gives CSVELAGAAEQYF.

Comment on this clone: Additional DNA sequences in this sample encode the identical CDR3. The genes are TRBV7-2 and TRBJ1-5; D is uncertain. With 1 base removed from V and 4 bases from J, the gap between germline ends came to 5 bases. The CDR3 contains 13 residues. The germline V gene encodes CDR1 SGHTA and CDR2 FQGNSA. The CDR3: CASSLGRNQPQHF. CDR3 bases: TGTGCCAGCAGCTTAGGGAGAAATCAGCCCCAGCATTTT.

Concerning this clone itself: The same CDR3 can be traced to other DNA sequences in this sample. The chain is built from TRBV20-1 and TRBJ2-1, with a tentative D call TRBD2 (6 bases). The V end lost 6 bases, the J end lost 3 bases, and 6 bases lay between the germline ends. The CDR3 runs 11 residues. CDR1 DFQATT and CDR2 SNEGSKA come from the germline V gene (reference sequence). Here the CDR3 DNA reads TGCAGTGCGCGGGACTACAATGAGCAGTTCTTC. Its translation is CSARDYNEQFF.

The gene calls are TRBV7-2 and TRBJ1-4; the D gene is possibly TRBD1 (6 bases). V was cut by 5 bases and J by 0 bases, with 13 bases left in between. The V gene's germline CDR1 is SGHTA and CDR2 FQGNSA. This CDR3 comprises 16 residues. Here the CDR3 reads CASSIRGPATNEKLFF. As DNA, the CDR3 is TGTGCCAGCAGCATCAGGGGTCCCGCAACTAATGAAAAACTGTTTTTT.

The chain employs TRBV9 and TRBJ2-1; 8 nucleotides align to TRBD1. After removal of 4 bases from V and 8 bases from J, the junction contained 5 bases not matched to a gene. The length of the CDR3 is 13 residues. The germline V gene has CDR1 SGDLS and CDR2 YYNGEE. The chain's CDR3 is CASSLGQGDEQFF. DNA for the CDR3: TGTGCCAGCAGCCTAGGACAGGGCGATGAGCAGTTCTTC.

This chain connects TRBV18 to TRBJ1-4, with 8 bases that match TRBD1. V lost 2 bases and J lost 7; bases outside the gene matches: 9. The CDR3 sequence is 16 residues long. Looked up from germline, CDR1 is KGHSH and CDR2 is LQKENI. CDR3 sequence reads: CASSPSNRGMGEKLFF. In DNA, the CDR3 is TGTGCCAGCTCACCATCCAACAGGGGGATGGGTGAAAAACTGTTTTTT.

This clone was seen only a few times. The J gene is TRBJ2-6, the V gene TRBV9; the D is unclear. Germline V CDR1 and CDR2: SGDLS, YYNGEE. The CDR3 runs 15 residues. Trimming stripped 0 bases from V and 2 bases from J, with 6 bases between. The chain's CDR3 is CASSVGSAGANVLTF. CDR3 nucleotide sequence: TGTGCCAGCAGCGTAGGTTCCGCTGGGGCCAACGTCCTGACTTTC.

This chain connects TRBV6-6 to TRBJ1-3; no reliable D call. CDR1 is MNHNY, CDR2 SVGAGI, per germline (reference sequence). The length of the CDR3 is 14 residues. Trimming left V 3 bases short and J 2 bases short, with 8 bases between. The CDR3 protein is CASSYPRTGNTIYF. Here the CDR3 DNA reads TGTGCCAGCAGTTATCCACGGACTGGAAACACCATATATTTT.

On this clone itself: Other DNA variants within this sample encode the same CDR3. V is TRBV7-3 and J is TRBJ2-2; D might be TRBD1 (6 bases). Germline CDR1 SGHTA, CDR2 FQGTGA. V lost 0 bases and J 1 base, leaving 9 bases between the germline ends. The CDR3 contains 16 residues. The CDR3: CASSLTGTQNTGELFF. CDR3 nucleotides: TGTGCCAGCAGCTTAACGGGGACACAGAACACCGGGGAGCTGTTTTTT.

Concerning this clone itself: Other DNA sequences in the same sample also yield this CDR3. The CDR3 coding sequence is TGCAGCGTTGGGCCAGGTGGGAACACTGAAGCTTTCTTT. Its translation is CSVGPGGNTEAFF. The V call is TRBV29-1, the J call TRBJ1-1; D unclear. CDR1 and CDR2 (germline): SQVTM, ANQGSEA. The V gene lost 4 bases and the J gene lost 1 base, with 10 bases spanning the gap. This CDR3 contains 13 residues.

V gene TRBV6-5 combines with J gene TRBJ1-1, with D possibly being TRBD1 (6 bases). Germline loops: CDR1 MNHEY, CDR2 SVGAGI. V was trimmed by 2 bases and J by 6 bases, leaving 19 bases between them. This CDR3 spans 16 amino acids. In nucleotides, the CDR3 is TGTGCCAGCAGTTACACCCCCGGGACAATCATGGCTGAAGCTTTCTTT. Translating gives CASSYTPGTIMAEAFF.

This clone was observed a few times. The chain is built from TRBV5-4 and TRBJ1-1, with D perhaps TRBD1 (5 bases). CDR1 SGHNT and CDR2 YYREEE come from the germline V gene (reference sequence). Trimming removed 0 bases at V and 0 bases at J, with 12 bases between. This CDR3 has 16 amino acids. The CDR3 spells CASSLDTSTVNTEAFF. Written as DNA, the CDR3 is TGTGCCAGCAGCTTGGATACTTCGACAGTGAACACTGAAGCTTTCTTT.

This chain connects TRBV18 to TRBJ1-1; D gene ambiguous. This CDR3 is built from 13 residues. Trimming cost V 2 bases and J 5 bases, with 9 bases left between them. Germline V lookup: CDR1 KGHSH, CDR2 LQKENI. The CDR3 DNA follows: TGTGCCAGCTCACCAAATGCGAAGACTGAAGCTTTCTTT. This sequence encodes CASSPNAKTEAFF.

V and J are TRBV5-4 and TRBJ1-2, with a possible D match to TRBD1 (6 bases). The germline CDR1 and CDR2 sequences are SGHNT and YYREEE (reference sequence). The CDR3 runs 13 residues. The ends were cut back, 4 bases at V and 7 bases at J, with 14 bases in the middle. In nucleotides, the CDR3 is TGTGCCAGCAGCACTGGAACAGGGAGTGGCTACACCTTC. This codes for CASSTGTGSGYTF.

The DNA for the CDR3 is TGTGCCAGCAGCTTAGATTCCCCAGGGATAGGGGTCGAGACTTTCTTT. It specifies CASSLDSPGIGVETFF. The V gene is TRBV7-9, the J gene TRBJ1-1; D might be TRBD1 (5 bases). With 1 base removed from V and 12 bases from J, the gap between germline ends came to 24 bases. CDR3 length equals 16 residues. Germline lookup yields CDR1 SEHNR and CDR2 FQNEAQ (reference sequence).

V and J are TRBV19 and TRBJ1-5; maybe TRBD1 (6 bases). The V and J ends lost 5 bases and 8 bases respectively, with 13 bases between them. Germline CDR1 LNHDA, CDR2 SQIVND (reference sequence). The CDR3 covers 13 residues. The CDR3 protein is CASSRQVMEPQHF. As DNA, the CDR3 is TGTGCCAGTAGTCGACAGGTTATGGAGCCCCAGCATTTT.

This clone occurred once. This chain connects TRBV5-1 to TRBJ2-2; D is unclear. This CDR3 has 17 residues. CDR1 is SGHRS and CDR2 is YFSETQ in the germline V gene. V shed 7 bases and J shed 0 bases, with 19 bases lying between them. The CDR3 region is CASRVGAQRANTGELFF. The CDR3 nucleotides are TGCGCCAGCCGGGTAGGTGCGCAACGCGCGAACACCGGGGAGCTGTTTTTT.